This entry concerns a single T cell receptor beta chain. The data derive from a study of early T cells in non-severe SARS-CoV-2 infection. TCRdb reprocessed the 5' RACE reads with MiXCR, giving one entry per CDR3 protein. The repertoire consists of about 59,000 distinct CDR3 sequences, with approximately 10% occurring once and the leading ten covering under 2%. The germline V and J ends were trimmed by 0 bases and 8 bases, with 1 base remaining between them. This CDR3 comprises 9 residues. Germline lookup yields CDR1 SQVTM and CDR2 ANQGSEA. The clonotype comes from an adult who was a healthcare worker with PCR-confirmed SARS-CoV-2 infection or an uninfected control (not recorded which). The V call is TRBV29-1, the J call TRBJ1-2, with unresolved D. Sequenced: whole blood. CDR3 coding DNA: TGCAGCGTTGAAGAGGGCTACACCTTC. Translated, it gives CSVEEGYTF.